The entry below describes one T cell receptor (beta chain). The antigen remains undetermined. Sequenced by immunoSEQ multiplex PCR; TCRdb stores in-frame clones only, minus some. This table holds approximately 65,000 clones, around 87% found once. This sample is drawn from a study of lymphopenia after photon versus proton radiotherapy. Germline CDR1 is SEHNR and CDR2 is FQNEAQ (reference sequence). CDR3 length: 16 amino acids. The V gene lost 1 base and the J gene lost 5 bases, with 17 bases spanning the gap. Study-wide results and limits: Relative stability marked proton patients; photon patients lost diversity and naive cells. After the lymphocyte nadir, photon-treated repertoires showed oligoclonal expansion, especially of CD8+ Temra cells.

This clonotype was obtained from an elderly man with esophageal cancer. The chain recombines TRBV7-9 with TRBJ1-1, with D possibly matching TRBD1 (5 bases). This material consisted of peripheral blood, taken from a patient treated with proton-based radiotherapy. CDR3: CASSLVSGPGGTEAFF. In DNA, the CDR3 is TGTGCCAGCAGCTTAGTTTCGGGGCCTGGCGGGACTGAAGCTTTCTTT.